A single sample is the source of the 14 T cell receptor beta chains below, sequenced in a study of blood T cell repertoires in COVID-19. Sequencing used immunoSEQ multiplex PCR; TCRdb keeps in-frame clones, though not all of them. The sample carries more than 100,000 clones, 85% to 90% recorded once. Sequencing input: peripheral blood. These receptor sequences come from a woman aged 50 to 65 with active or convalescent COVID-19.

This clone was counted a single time. This chain uses TRBV7-2 with TRBJ2-1, with 8 bases aligning to TRBD2. J lost 2 bases, V lost 5 bases, and 2 bases had no gene match. This CDR3 region has 14 residues. Germline V gene data show CDR1 as SGHTA and CDR2 as FQGNSA. CDR3 sequence (DNA): TGTGCCAGCAGCCCGGGACTAGCCTACAATGAGCAGTTCTTC. Translation gives CASSPGLAYNEQFF.

This clone was observed a few times. The rearrangement joins TRBV7-2 to TRBJ2-3; TRBD2 is a possible D gene (6 bases). There are 13 residues in the CDR3. V gave up 5 bases and J gave up 5 bases, with 11 bases separating them. CDR1 is SGHTA, CDR2 FQGNSA, per germline. The CDR3 DNA sequence: TGTGCCAGCAGCCTCGGGGGAGAAGATACGCAGTATTTT. Residues: CASSLGGEDTQYF.

This chain connects TRBV24-1 to TRBJ2-1; TRBD2 is a possible D gene (5 bases). Germline V gene lookup returns CDR1 KGHDR and CDR2 SFDVKD. The V gene lost 1 base and the J gene lost 7 bases, with 10 bases spanning the gap. The CDR3 spans 14 residues. This CDR3 is CATSDFKGGNEQFF. The CDR3 DNA follows: TGTGCCACCAGTGATTTCAAGGGCGGGAATGAGCAGTTCTTC.

This chain links TRBV7-8 with TRBJ1-5; no clear D gene. V lost 1 base and J lost 7, with 8 bases in between. The germline gives CDR1 SGHVS, CDR2 FQNEAQ. The CDR3 sequence is 13 residues long. The CDR3 protein is CASSLEVGQPQHF. As DNA, the CDR3 is TGTGCCAGCAGCTTAGAAGTCGGGCAGCCCCAGCATTTT.

This chain connects TRBV5-5 to TRBJ2-1; a weak D match, TRBD2 (6 bases). V was cut by 0 bases and J by 4 bases, with 11 bases left in between. Germline lookup yields CDR1 SGHKS and CDR2 YYEKEE (reference sequence). This CDR3 is built from 15 residues. The CDR3 region is CASSLARDLYNEQFF. The DNA for the CDR3 is TGTGCCAGCAGCTTGGCCCGGGACTTATACAATGAGCAGTTCTTC. Looking up the rest from reference TRBV5-5 and TRBJ2-1 gives the full variable domain: DAGVTQSPTHLIKTRGQQVTLRCSPISGHKSVSWYQQVLGQGPQFIFQYYEKEERGRGNFPDRFSARQFPNYSSELNVNALLLGDSALYLCASSLARDLYNEQFFGPGTRLTVL.

V and J are TRBV4-1 and TRBJ2-3, with 9 bases lining up with TRBD2. The ends lost 0 bases at V and 4 bases at J; junction bases unmatched: 5. The germline V gene has CDR1 MGHRA and CDR2 YSYEKL. The CDR3 sequence is 16 residues long. For the CDR3, the DNA is TGCGCCAGCAGCCAAGATTTAAGCGGGAGGTCAGATACGCAGTATTTT. It is translated as CASSQDLSGRSDTQYF.

The CDR3 DNA follows: TGTGCCTGGAGTGAAGGACAGGGTTTAGACGAGCAGTACTTC. Its protein product is CAWSEGQGLDEQYF. The gene calls are TRBV30 and TRBJ2-7; 8 bases fit TRBD1. CDR3 length equals 14 residues. CDR1 and CDR2 (germline): GTSNPN, SVGIG (reference sequence). J was trimmed by 5 bases and V by 1 base; bases with no gene match: 7. Based on the CDR3 plus reference TRBV30 and TRBJ2-7, the full variable domain is SQTIHQWPATLVQPVGSPLSLECTVEGTSNPNLYWYRQAAGRGLQLLFYSVGIGQISSEVPQNLSASRPQDRQFILSSKKLLLSDSGFYLCAWSEGQGLDEQYFGPGTRLTVT.

The chain carries TRBV4-2 and TRBJ2-5, with 7 bases identical to TRBD1. The germline V gene has CDR1 LGHNA and CDR2 YNFKEQ. The CDR3 spans 16 residues. J gave up 7 bases and V 3 bases, and 14 bases lay outside the gene matches. CDR3 sequence (DNA): TGTGCCAGCAGCCAGGGAGACAGGGTTTTTGACGTGACCCAGTACTTC. Translation: CASSQGDRVFDVTQYF.

The CDR3 DNA reads as TGTGCCAGCAGTTACGGTAGAGTGAACACTGAAGCTTTCTTT. This gives the protein CASSYGRVNTEAFF. The chain carries TRBV6-2 or TRBV6-3 and TRBJ1-1; D unclear. The V gene's germline CDR1 is MNHEY and CDR2 SVGEGT. V lost 2 bases and J lost 0, with 7 bases in between. The CDR3 has 14 amino acids.

The rearrangement uses TRBV5-5 and TRBJ1-1; 7 bases line up with TRBD1. This CDR3 has 15 residues. The germline gives CDR1 SGHKS, CDR2 YYEKEE (reference sequence). Germline trimming cut 2 bases from V and 8 bases from J; bases unmatched to any gene: 12. CDR3: CASSFDLQDRDEAFF. For the CDR3, the DNA is TGTGCCAGCAGCTTTGATCTTCAAGACAGGGACGAAGCTTTCTTT.

The rearrangement uses TRBV29-1 and TRBJ2-3, with TRBD2 matching over 8 bases. The CDR3 sequence is 17 residues long. The germline gives CDR1 SQVTM, CDR2 ANQGSEA. After removal of 1 base from V and 2 bases from J, the junction contained 11 bases not matched to a gene. The CDR3 DNA reads as TGCAGCGTTGAAGGCGTCGTAGGCGGGAGGTTCACAGATACGCAGTATTTT. This codes for CSVEGVVGGRFTDTQYF.

This chain links TRBV19 with TRBJ2-1; D remains ambiguous. The CDR3 runs 15 residues. Trimming left V 3 bases short and J 0 bases short, with 9 bases between. CDR1 is LNHDA, CDR2 SQIVND, per germline (reference sequence). The CDR3: CASSIKSSSYNEQFF. CDR3 coding DNA: TGTGCCAGTAGTATTAAGAGTAGCTCCTACAATGAGCAGTTCTTC.

This rearrangement joins TRBV18 to TRBJ2-3; TRBD1 aligns across 8 bases. Germline lookup yields CDR1 KGHSH and CDR2 LQKENI. V was clipped by 3 bases and J by 7 bases; unmatched bases: 12. There are 16 residues in the CDR3. This CDR3 is CASSPGQGPRLNTQYF. As DNA, the CDR3 is TGTGCCAGCTCACCTGGACAGGGACCGAGGTTGAATACGCAGTATTTT.

The chain combines TRBV14 with TRBJ2-7, with a weak D call TRBD1 (5 bases). Germline lookup yields CDR1 SGHDN and CDR2 FVKESK. This CDR3 has 16 amino acids. V lost 4 bases to trimming and J lost 3 bases, with 19 bases between them. In DNA form, the CDR3 reads TGTGCCAGCAGCCCATCTGCTCGCGACAGAGACTACGAGCAGTACTTC. It encodes CASSPSARDRDYEQYF.